These T cell receptor beta chains were read from a single sample in a study of CD8 T cells in ankylosing spondylitis. Each CDR3 protein is one row after TCRdb ran MiXCR on the 5' RACE reads. The profile shows fewer than 180,000 distinct CDR3 sequences, approximately 48% of them singletons. The material sequenced was synovial fluid, either unsorted or a sorted T cell fraction (not recorded which). These receptors all come from a male donor with ankylosing spondylitis. Each CDR3 is given with its conserved first and last residue. Each record gives: J gene, V gene, clone size, D gene, CDR3 protein, CDR3 DNA. The D gene is left open where the match is weak. The listing skips clone size in some rows; elsewhere it reads once, few, many or a size class.

J gene: TRBJ2-7; V gene: TRBV29-1; clone size: few; D gene: NA; CDR3 protein: CSVEGWQGSYEQYF; CDR3 DNA: TGCAGCGTTGAAGGTTGGCAGGGGTCGTACGAGCAGTACTTC
J gene: TRBJ2-2; V gene: TRBV10-3; clone size: few; D gene: NA; CDR3 protein: CATLGSLTNTGELFF; CDR3 DNA: TGTGCCACCCTGGGTAGCCTAACGAACACCGGGGAGCTGTTTTTT
J gene: TRBJ1-6; V gene: TRBV6-1; clone size: NA; D gene: TRBD1; CDR3 protein: CASSAGTGGSPLHF; CDR3 DNA: TGTGCCAGCAGTGCCGGGACAGGGGGTTCACCCCTCCACTTT
J gene: TRBJ2-2; V gene: TRBV12-3/TRBV12-4; clone size: few; D gene: NA; CDR3 protein: CASSTPTELFF; CDR3 DNA: TGTGCCAGCAGTACCCCGACGGAGCTGTTTTTT
J gene: TRBJ2-1; V gene: TRBV10-3; clone size: few; D gene: NA; CDR3 protein: CAISEEIERKSSYNEQFF; CDR3 DNA: TGTGCCATCAGTGAGGAGATCGAGCGAAAGAGCTCCTACAATGAGCAGTTCTTC
J gene: TRBJ2-1; V gene: TRBV4-2; clone size: many; D gene: NA; CDR3 protein: CASSQEGSSSYNEQFF; CDR3 DNA: TGTGCCAGCAGCCAAGAGGGGTCTAGCTCCTACAATGAGCAGTTCTTC
J gene: TRBJ1-5; V gene: TRBV12-3/TRBV12-4; clone size: few; D gene: NA; CDR3 protein: CASTRGHGRNQPQHF; CDR3 DNA: TGTGCCAGCACTAGAGGGCACGGTAGGAATCAGCCCCAGCATTTT
J gene: TRBJ2-7; V gene: TRBV6-1; clone size: NA; D gene: NA; CDR3 protein: CASSWMGASYEQYF; CDR3 DNA: TGTGCCAGCAGCTGGATGGGGGCCTCGTACGAGCAGTACTTC
J gene: TRBJ2-1; V gene: TRBV7-9; clone size: NA; D gene: NA; CDR3 protein: CASGDSDNEQFF; CDR3 DNA: TGTGCCAGCGGCGATTCCGACAATGAGCAGTTCTTC
J gene: TRBJ2-1; V gene: TRBV6-2/TRBV6-3; clone size: NA; D gene: NA; CDR3 protein: CASSYWADNEQFF; CDR3 DNA: TGTGCCAGCAGTTACTGGGCAGACAATGAGCAGTTCTTC
J gene: TRBJ1-1; V gene: TRBV29-1; clone size: many; D gene: TRBD1; CDR3 protein: CSVLQGAMNTEAFF; CDR3 DNA: TGCAGCGTACTGCAGGGGGCCATGAACACTGAAGCTTTCTTT
J gene: TRBJ1-1; V gene: TRBV27; clone size: NA; D gene: NA; CDR3 protein: CASTTLRRGEAFF; CDR3 DNA: TGTGCCAGCACCACCCTCCGGAGGGGCGAAGCTTTCTTT
J gene: TRBJ2-3; V gene: TRBV6-4; clone size: few; D gene: TRBD2; CDR3 protein: CASSEMGGGDTQYF; CDR3 DNA: TGTGCCAGCAGTGAGATGGGCGGGGGAGATACGCAGTATTTT
J gene: TRBJ1-1; V gene: TRBV6-1; clone size: many; D gene: NA; CDR3 protein: CASTQTENTEAFF; CDR3 DNA: TGTGCCAGCACACAGACAGAAAACACTGAAGCTTTCTTT
J gene: TRBJ2-7; V gene: TRBV2; clone size: NA; D gene: NA; CDR3 protein: CASSDSMGTPYEQYF; CDR3 DNA: TGTGCCAGCAGTGATTCCATGGGGACCCCCTACGAGCAGTACTTC
J gene: TRBJ2-1; V gene: TRBV27; clone size: once; D gene: NA; CDR3 protein: CASCSGNHNEQFF; CDR3 DNA: TGTGCCAGTTGTTCCGGGAACCATAATGAGCAGTTCTTC
J gene: TRBJ1-6; V gene: TRBV5-1; clone size: NA; D gene: NA; CDR3 protein: CASSLMGYRSPLHF; CDR3 DNA: TGCGCCAGCAGCTTGATGGGGTATCGGTCACCCCTCCACTTT
J gene: TRBJ2-1; V gene: TRBV12-3/TRBV12-4; clone size: NA; D gene: TRBD2; CDR3 protein: CASPWTSGRVNEQFF; CDR3 DNA: TGTGCCAGCCCTTGGACTAGCGGGAGGGTCAATGAGCAGTTCTTC
J gene: TRBJ1-5; V gene: TRBV12-5; clone size: NA; D gene: NA; CDR3 protein: CASGPQRGQPQHF; CDR3 DNA: TGTGCTAGTGGTCCCCAGCGGGGTCAGCCCCAGCATTTT
J gene: TRBJ2-2; V gene: TRBV28; clone size: NA; D gene: TRBD1; CDR3 protein: CASSLRTGSWGELFF; CDR3 DNA: TGTGCCAGCAGTCTTCGGACAGGGAGTTGGGGGGAGCTGTTTTTT
J gene: TRBJ1-2; V gene: TRBV5-1; clone size: NA; D gene: NA; CDR3 protein: CASSLYGTYYGYTF; CDR3 DNA: TGCGCCAGCAGCTTGTATGGGACGTACTATGGCTACACCTTC
J gene: TRBJ2-1; V gene: TRBV4-1; clone size: few; D gene: TRBD1; CDR3 protein: CASSQGDRGWEQFF; CDR3 DNA: TGCGCCAGCAGCCAAGGGGACAGGGGATGGGAGCAGTTCTTC
J gene: TRBJ1-5; V gene: TRBV6-1; clone size: few; D gene: NA; CDR3 protein: CASSGQEGEGKPQHF; CDR3 DNA: TGTGCCAGCAGTGGGCAGGAGGGGGAAGGTAAGCCCCAGCATTTT
J gene: TRBJ2-1; V gene: TRBV27; clone size: NA; D gene: TRBD2; CDR3 protein: CASSFYVGTSGIRHNEQFF; CDR3 DNA: TGTGCCAGCAGTTTCTATGTGGGGACTAGCGGGATCCGCCACAATGAGCAGTTCTTC
J gene: TRBJ2-7; V gene: TRBV12-3/TRBV12-4; clone size: NA; D gene: NA; CDR3 protein: CASSGARVLGPYEQYF; CDR3 DNA: TGTGCCAGCAGCGGGGCCCGGGTCCTGGGCCCCTACGAGCAGTACTTC
J gene: TRBJ2-7; V gene: TRBV25-1; clone size: NA; D gene: NA; CDR3 protein: CASTGSQRAYEQYF; CDR3 DNA: TGTGCCAGCACCGGTAGTCAACGAGCATACGAGCAGTACTTC
J gene: TRBJ2-7; V gene: TRBV16; clone size: NA; D gene: NA; CDR3 protein: CASSQSSGLYEQYF; CDR3 DNA: TGTGCCAGCAGCCAATCGTCAGGGCTCTACGAGCAGTACTTC
J gene: TRBJ1-1; V gene: TRBV9; clone size: NA; D gene: TRBD1; CDR3 protein: CASSVGPPGGTGLSRNTEAFF; CDR3 DNA: TGTGCCAGCAGCGTAGGCCCGCCCGGTGGGACAGGGCTTTCAAGGAACACTGAAGCTTTCTTT
J gene: TRBJ1-1; V gene: TRBV5-1; clone size: NA; D gene: NA; CDR3 protein: CASSFEWGTITEAFF; CDR3 DNA: TGCGCCAGCAGCTTTGAGTGGGGGACCATCACTGAAGCTTTCTTT
J gene: TRBJ1-1; V gene: TRBV4-3; clone size: NA; D gene: NA; CDR3 protein: CASSQDGGEAFF; CDR3 DNA: TGCGCCAGCAGCCAAGACGGGGGGGAAGCTTTCTTT
J gene: TRBJ2-7; V gene: TRBV4-3; clone size: few; D gene: TRBD2; CDR3 protein: CASSQGLAINYEQYF; CDR3 DNA: TGCGCCAGCAGCCAAGGACTAGCGATCAACTACGAGCAGTACTTC
J gene: TRBJ2-1; V gene: TRBV7-3; clone size: few; D gene: NA; CDR3 protein: CASSPWGYGSYNEQFF; CDR3 DNA: TGTGCCAGCAGCCCATGGGGGTATGGCTCCTACAATGAGCAGTTCTTC
J gene: TRBJ2-2; V gene: TRBV15; clone size: NA; D gene: NA; CDR3 protein: CATSRGTGTRFGELFF; CDR3 DNA: TGTGCCACCAGCAGGGGAACCGGGACAAGGTTCGGGGAGCTGTTTTTT
J gene: TRBJ2-2; V gene: TRBV12-3/TRBV12-4; clone size: few; D gene: TRBD2; CDR3 protein: CASSLVRGGGNTGELFF; CDR3 DNA: TGTGCCAGCAGTTTAGTTCGTGGGGGGGGAAACACCGGGGAGCTGTTTTTT
J gene: TRBJ2-7; V gene: TRBV20-1; clone size: NA; D gene: TRBD1; CDR3 protein: CSARDLGQGEIWQYF; CDR3 DNA: TGCAGTGCTAGAGATCTTGGACAGGGGGAGATCTGGCAGTACTTC